This T cell receptor beta chain comes out of a study of cytomegalovirus exposure and HLA in healthy donors. The CDR3 is made up of 13 amino acids. Trimming cost V 3 bases and J 4 bases, with 10 bases left between them. Germline CDR1 reads MNHNS; CDR2 reads SASEGT. A word on this clone: Its specificity is unknown.

PCR employed 60 Vbeta and 13 Jbeta primers. Assay used: immunoSEQ multiplex PCR; TCRdb lists only in-frame clones, some missing. The sample holds about 90,000 clones, around three quarters seen once. Study findings and constraints: In a later analysis, an Asian-associated ancestry cluster reportedly showed fewer N-insertions than the roughly 710-donor mean. It has been reported that TCR beta sequences accurately predicted the HLA-A and HLA-B alleles of most subjects.

The chain links TRBV6-1 to TRBJ2-7; D may be TRBD1 (6 bases). The sequenced sample was PBMCs. This TCR was recovered from a man aged 30 to 39 in good health and CMV-seronegative. Here the CDR3 DNA reads TGTGCCAGCAGTGAGGGGGCATGGTACGAGCAGTACTTC. Translated, it gives CASSEGAWYEQYF.